This T cell receptor (beta chain) was obtained from a study of T cell responses to AZD1222 COVID-19 vaccine. CDR3 length: 13 amino acids. The ends were cut back, 6 bases at V and 7 bases at J, with 10 bases in the middle. General study points: Among AZD1222 vaccinees, only six or seven were seropositive at baseline. A rise in Spike-specific TCR breadth and depth followed two AZD1222 doses. Sampled repertoires all dated from after the peak T cell response. Close to half of all spike-specific TCRs reportedly target regions of the variants that are unmutated.

There are a few counts of this clone. No antigen is known for it. Clones were sequenced by immunoSEQ multiplex PCR, and TCRdb holds only the in-frame ones, with some missing. This sample has about 150,000 clones, with 70% to 90% found just once. The sequence came from an adult who had recovered from COVID-19. The starting material was peripheral blood, obtained after recovery from COVID-19. The chain employs TRBV12-3 or TRBV12-4 and TRBJ1-6; no reliable D call. The CDR3 DNA sequence: TGTGCCAGCAGCATAATCCAGAATTCACCCCTCCACTTT. Its translation is CASSIIQNSPLHF.